These T cell receptor beta chains were read from a single sample in a study of blood T cell repertoires in COVID-19. Only in-frame clones appear in the TCRdb table, and some are missing; sequencing was by immunoSEQ multiplex PCR. Found here are around 160,000 clones, around 85% of them singletons; the top ten hold about 3%. Sequences were obtained from peripheral blood. These receptors all come from a woman in her thirties or forties with active or convalescent COVID-19. The CDR3 runs from the conserved cysteine through the conserved F or W. A D gene is named only where the DNA matches it firmly. Part of the rows lack a size; the others show once, few, many or a class for expanded clones.

j_call v_call clone_size d_call cdr3_length cdr3_aa cdr3_nt
TRBJ1-1 TRBV24-1 - - 13 CASRYPRDTEAFF TGTGCCAGTAGGTATCCCAGGGACACTGAAGCTTTCTTT
TRBJ1-2 TRBV20-1 few - 13 CSASWREEGGYTF TGCAGTGCTAGTTGGAGGGAAGAGGGTGGCTACACCTTC
TRBJ1-1 TRBV19 - TRBD1 17 CASSIRFQGAGGTEAFF TGTGCCAGTAGTATCCGGTTCCAGGGGGCAGGTGGCACTGAAGCTTTCTTT
TRBJ2-7 TRBV6-2/TRBV6-3 - - 16 CASSYRGRMRSYEQYF TGTGCCAGCAGTTACAGGGGCAGGATGAGGTCCTACGAGCAGTACTTC
TRBJ1-1 TRBV28 - - 17 CASSSLQVRRMNTEAFF TGTGCCAGCAGTTCCCTCCAGGTAAGGAGGATGAACACTGAAGCTTTCTTT
TRBJ1-4 TRBV5-6 - - 14 CASSSPGYNEKLFF TGTGCCAGCAGCTCACCGGGATATAATGAAAAACTGTTTTTT
TRBJ2-3 TRBV18 - - 15 CASSPLATNTDTQYF TGTGCCAGCTCACCACTAGCGACTAACACAGATACGCAGTATTTT
TRBJ1-1 TRBV11-2 - - 15 CASSPQQGSNTEAFF TGTGCCAGCAGCCCTCAACAGGGATCGAACACTGAAGCTTTCTTT
TRBJ1-6 TRBV12-3/TRBV12-4 - TRBD1 12 CASTDGQGGLHF TGTGCCAGCACCGACGGACAGGGGGGACTCCACTTT
TRBJ1-6 TRBV15 - TRBD1 17 CATSRRTGQGFHSPLHF TGTGCCACCAGCAGGCGGACGGGACAGGGGTTTCATTCACCCCTCCACTTT
TRBJ2-1 TRBV6-5 - TRBD1 13 CATKGTANNEQFF TGTGCCACCAAAGGGACAGCCAACAATGAGCAGTTCTTC
TRBJ2-3 TRBV2 - - 15 CASTKGGRAPDTQYF TGTGCCAGCACCAAGGGGGGGAGGGCCCCAGATACGCAGTATTTT
TRBJ1-1 TRBV30 - TRBD1 12 CAWSPDREIAFF TGTGCCTGGAGCCCAGACAGGGAGATAGCTTTCTTT
TRBJ2-6 TRBV28 - - 15 CASTTQGSGANVLTF TGTGCCAGCACTACCCAGGGGTCCGGGGCCAACGTCCTGACTTTC
TRBJ1-6 TRBV7-2 few TRBD1 15 CASSNGQGLNSPLHF TGTGCCAGCAGCAATGGACAGGGGCTTAATTCACCCCTCCACTTT
TRBJ1-2 TRBV2 - - 15 CASQSVDRQFYGYTF TGTGCCAGCCAATCCGTCGACAGGCAGTTCTATGGCTACACCTTC
TRBJ1-5 TRBV11-2 - - 13 CASSSTTPGAQHF TGTGCCAGCAGCTCCACAACCCCGGGGGCCCAGCATTTT
TRBJ2-7 TRBV18 few - 12 CASFSGQDEQYF TGTGCCAGCTTCTCTGGGCAGGACGAGCAGTACTTC
TRBJ1-2 TRBV28 - - 13 CASSHLDSYGYTF TGTGCCAGCAGTCACCTGGACTCCTATGGCTACACCTTC
TRBJ2-1 TRBV6-2/TRBV6-3 - TRBD1 14 CASSYADRGNEQFF TGTGCCAGCAGTTACGCGGACAGGGGCAATGAGCAGTTCTTC
TRBJ2-1 TRBV6-1 few - 15 CASSETPDGGVEQFF TGTGCCAGCAGTGAAACCCCTGATGGCGGGGTGGAGCAGTTCTTC
TRBJ1-1 TRBV7-2 - - 13 CASSLEFPGEAFF TGTGCCAGCAGCTTAGAATTCCCAGGGGAAGCTTTCTTT
TRBJ2-5 TRBV5-6 few TRBD2 15 CASSFRAGGRRTQYF TGTGCCAGCAGCTTCAGGGCGGGAGGCCGTCGGACCCAGTACTTC
TRBJ2-7 TRBV5-4 once TRBD1 13 CASSARTGNEQYF TGTGCCAGCAGCGCCAGGACAGGGAACGAGCAGTACTTC
TRBJ1-2 TRBV30 - - 12 CAWSRSNYGYTF TGTGCCTGGAGCCGGAGTAACTATGGCTACACCTTC
TRBJ2-5 TRBV3-1/TRBV3-2 - - 13 CASSRGVQETQYF TGTGCCAGCAGCCGGGGAGTTCAAGAGACCCAGTACTTC
TRBJ2-7 TRBV6-2/TRBV6-3 - - 14 CASSYSGRVYEQYF TGTGCCAGCAGTTACTCCGGCAGGGTGTACGAGCAGTACTTC
TRBJ1-1 TRBV19 once - 13 CASRDRKGTEAFF TGTGCCAGTAGAGACAGGAAGGGGACTGAAGCTTTCTTT
TRBJ1-2 TRBV2 - TRBD1 15 CASSRRQGQVYGYTF TGTGCCAGCAGTCGGAGACAGGGGCAGGTCTATGGCTACACCTTC
TRBJ1-6 TRBV3-1/TRBV3-2 - TRBD1 14 CASSRGTGERTLHF TGTGCCAGCAGCCGAGGGACAGGGGAAAGGACCCTCCACTTT
TRBJ2-6 TRBV9 - TRBD1 19 CASSVAGGTGSSGANVLTF TGTGCCAGCAGCGTAGCTGGGGGGACAGGGAGCTCTGGGGCCAACGTCCTGACTTTC
TRBJ2-7 TRBV7-6 - - 15 CASSSQTTPLDEQYF TGTGCCAGCAGCTCCCAGACTACCCCGTTAGACGAGCAGTACTTC
TRBJ1-3 TRBV7-7 few TRBD1 14 CASSPDRDGNTIYF TGTGCTAGCAGCCCCGACAGGGACGGAAACACCATATATTTT
TRBJ2-3 TRBV19 - TRBD2 17 CASRQGLAGGVADTQYF TGTGCCAGTAGACAGGGACTAGCGGGAGGGGTGGCAGATACGCAGTATTTT
TRBJ1-1 TRBV4-1 - - 14 CASSQSRLTGEAFF TGCGCCAGCAGCCAATCACGGCTTACAGGGGAAGCTTTCTTT
TRBJ2-7 TRBV7-9 - TRBD2 16 CASSLRSAGGRHEQYF TGTGCCAGCAGCTTACGTAGTGCGGGAGGGCGACACGAGCAGTACTTC
TRBJ1-1 TRBV7-6 - - 15 CASSSIRVPNTEAFF TGTGCCAGCAGCTCAATCAGGGTACCGAACACTGAAGCTTTCTTT
TRBJ1-1 TRBV11-3 - TRBD1 12 CASSTYTRGPVF TGTGCCAGCAGCACCTACACCAGGGGGCCGGTCTTT
TRBJ2-3 TRBV7-9 - - 14 CASNIAGSTDTQYF TGTGCCAGCAACATTGCCGGGAGCACAGATACGCAGTATTTT
TRBJ1-5 TRBV6-1 - TRBD1 18 CASSEVHLGDRGYQPQHF TGTGCCAGCAGTGAAGTTCATCTGGGGGACAGGGGATATCAGCCCCAGCATTTT
TRBJ2-3 TRBV6-5 - - 15 CASLPDRASTDTQYF TGTGCCAGCCTACCGGACAGAGCTAGCACAGATACGCAGTATTTT
TRBJ2-1 TRBV5-6 - TRBD1 15 CASSSRQGGYNEQFF TGTGCCAGCAGCTCCCGACAGGGCGGCTACAATGAGCAGTTCTTC
TRBJ2-7 TRBV12-3/TRBV12-4 - TRBD1 13 CASTGQGTYEQYF TGTGCCAGCACCGGACAGGGGACCTACGAGCAGTACTTC
TRBJ1-5 TRBV7-9 - - 13 CASSLRGDQPQHF TGTGCCAGCAGCTTACGGGGGGATCAGCCCCAGCATTTT
TRBJ2-1 TRBV27 - TRBD2 18 CASSLRLVTSGSYNEQFF TGTGCCAGCAGTTTACGGTTAGTGACTAGCGGCTCCTACAATGAGCAGTTCTTC
TRBJ2-4 TRBV7-9 - - 14 CASSFRDTENIQYF TGTGCCAGCAGCTTCCGGGACACCGAAAACATTCAGTACTTC
TRBJ2-1 TRBV2 once TRBD2 15 CASSMTSGRMDEQFF TGTGCCAGCAGTATGACTAGCGGGAGGATGGATGAGCAGTTCTTC
TRBJ2-7 TRBV9 - - 10 CASSIYEQYF TGTGCCAGCAGTATCTACGAGCAGTACTTC
TRBJ1-2 TRBV28 - TRBD1 15 CASSSTGGPPYGYTF TGTGCCAGCAGTTCTACAGGGGGCCCCCCCTATGGCTACACCTTC
TRBJ1-5 TRBV28 - - 14 CASSVGAGNQPQHF TGTGCCAGCAGTGTGGGTGCGGGGAATCAGCCCCAGCATTTT
TRBJ1-1 TRBV29-1 - TRBD1 14 CSAPREGADTEAFF TGCAGCGCCCCCCGGGAGGGGGCTGACACTGAAGCTTTCTTT
TRBJ2-7 TRBV2 once - 14 CASSDTRGRYEQYF TGTGCCAGCAGTGATACGCGGGGGCGCTACGAGCAGTACTTC
TRBJ1-1 TRBV29-1 - - 12 CSVVGENTEAFF TGCAGCGTTGTAGGGGAGAACACTGAAGCTTTCTTT